The 26 T cell receptor beta chains given below trace back to one sample, sequenced in a study of control samples from healthy donors and cancer patients. Data came from immunoSEQ multiplex PCR; TCRdb stores just in-frame clones and leaves some out. The table records tens of thousands of clones, about 89% of them present only once. The sequencing input was blood. The receptors were sampled from a woman aged 55 to 70 in good health.

The table lists this clone with a few counts. The rearrangement links TRBV11-2 to TRBJ1-2, with a possible D match to TRBD1 (6 bases). Germline CDR1 is SGHAT and CDR2 is FQNNGV. Trimming cost V 1 base and J 6 bases, with 12 bases left between them. CDR3 length: 14 residues. CDR3 nucleotides: TGTGCCAGCAGCTTAGTAAGGGGGTTCGATGGCTACACCTTC. The encoded protein is CASSLVRGFDGYTF.

The genes are TRBV14 and TRBJ1-3; D is undetermined. Germline lookup yields CDR1 SGHDN and CDR2 FVKESK. V lost 4 bases, J lost 5 bases, and 12 bases lay in between. The CDR3 loop spans 14 amino acids. CDR3 sequence: CASSRDGVRNTIYF. The CDR3 nucleotides read TGTGCCAGCAGCCGTGACGGGGTTCGAAACACCATATATTTT.

The chain is built from TRBV9 and TRBJ1-6; a weak D match, TRBD1 (6 bases). The CDR3 consists of 18 residues. Per germline, CDR1 SGDLS and CDR2 YYNGEE. Deletions cut 0 bases from V and 7 bases from J, with 20 bases between. CDR3 amino acids: CASSVAPSTGFPNSPLHF. In DNA, the CDR3 is TGTGCCAGCAGCGTAGCCCCTTCCACAGGGTTTCCGAATTCACCCCTCCACTTT.

The rearrangement links TRBV21-1 to TRBJ1-5. TRBV21-1 is a pseudogene locus. The CDR3 has 17 amino acids. Here the CDR3 reads CASSNSRRPPSNQPQHF. The CDR3 DNA reads as TGTGCCAGCAGCAACTCTCGGAGGCCACCTAGCAATCAGCCCCAGCATTTT.

This chain joins TRBV30 and TRBJ1-2; 7 bases are a match to TRBD1. The CDR3 sequence is 20 residues long. V was pared by 4 bases and J by 3 bases, with 26 bases of the junction left unmatched. Germline V gene sequence: CDR1 GTSNPN, CDR2 SVGIG (reference sequence). CDR3 nucleotide sequence: TGTGCCTGGACCGGACGTCGGGGAGGGGGCTTCCTAGAGGGGTACTATGGCTACACCTTC. Translation: CAWTGRRGGGFLEGYYGYTF.

This chain uses TRBV29-1 with TRBJ1-1; 10 positions agree with TRBD1. The germline V gene has CDR1 SQVTM and CDR2 ANQGSEA. The V gene end was trimmed by 2 bases and the J gene end by 1 base; junction bases not matched to a gene: 4. This CDR3 comprises 15 residues. This CDR3 reads CSVERTGGGNTEAFF. The CDR3 region has the DNA TGCAGCGTTGAAAGGACAGGGGGTGGGAACACTGAAGCTTTCTTT.

This chain joins TRBV5-4 and TRBJ2-1; TRBD2 matches 10 bases. The junction had 5 bases not matched to a gene; V was cut back by 3 bases and J by 5 bases. This CDR3 has 15 amino acids. Germline V gives CDR1 SGHNT, CDR2 YYREEE (reference sequence). The CDR3 spells CASSWLTSGHNEQFF. For the CDR3, the DNA is TGTGCCAGCAGCTGGTTGACTAGCGGGCACAATGAGCAGTTCTTC.

The chain recombines TRBV10-3 with TRBJ2-4; 10 bases align to TRBD2. Germline lookup yields CDR1 ENHRY and CDR2 SYGVKD. V lost 10 bases, J lost 5 bases, and 2 bases stayed unmatched. This CDR3 has 12 residues. CDR3 sequence (DNA): TGTGCCACCGGACTAGCGGAAAACATTCAGTACTTC. Encoded protein: CATGLAENIQYF.

The chain couples TRBV5-1 to TRBJ2-7; 11 nucleotides match TRBD1. Germline CDR1 reads SGHRS; CDR2 reads YFSETQ. The CDR3 consists of 16 residues. V lost 4 bases and J lost 2; bases outside the gene matches: 8. The CDR3 is CASSDAPGQGAYEQYF. For the CDR3, the DNA is TGCGCCAGCAGCGATGCACCGGGACAGGGGGCCTACGAGCAGTACTTC.

The rearrangement uses TRBV6-2 or TRBV6-3 and TRBJ1-1, with D uncertain. Germline CDR1 reads MNHEY; CDR2 reads SVGEGT. The V end was cut by 2 bases, the J end by 6 bases, with 4 bases between. The CDR3 is 11 amino acids. CDR3 DNA: TGTGCCAGCAGTTACGGGCCTGAAGCTTTCTTT. This translates into CASSYGPEAFF.

The chain links TRBV18 to TRBJ2-3; D is unresolved. The germline V gene has CDR1 KGHSH and CDR2 LQKENI. Trimming cost V 2 bases and J 2 bases, with 11 bases left between them. This CDR3 comprises 15 residues. CDR3 loop: CASSPFFSYTDTQYF. CDR3 bases: TGTGCCAGCTCACCATTCTTCTCCTACACAGATACGCAGTATTTT. Based on the CDR3 plus reference TRBV18 and TRBJ2-3, the full variable domain is NAGVMQNPRHLVRRRGQEARLRCSPMKGHSHVYWYRQLPEEGLKFMVYLQKENIIDESGMPKERFSAEFPKEGPSILRIQQVVRGDSAAYFCASSPFFSYTDTQYFGPGTRLTVL.

This chain connects TRBV21-1 to TRBJ2-7; TRBD2 is the table's D call and was not checked against the DNA. TRBV21-1 is a listed pseudogene. CDR3 size: 21 residues. The CDR3 reads CASSKGLRGRGTSGSSYEQYF. The CDR3 DNA sequence: TGTGCCAGCAGCAAAGGCCTCAGGGGCAGGGGGACTAGCGGGAGCTCCTACGAGCAGTACTTC.

This chain connects TRBV7-2 to TRBJ2-2, with 9 bases identical to TRBD1. The CDR3 totals 15 residues. V shed 4 bases, J shed 4 bases, and the junction held 4 bases outside the gene matches. Germline CDR1 and CDR2: SGHTA and FQGNSA. CDR3 amino acids: CASSSGTGSTGELFF. The CDR3 region has the DNA TGTGCCAGCAGCTCGGGGACAGGGTCCACCGGGGAGCTGTTTTTT.

The chain uses TRBV28 and TRBJ2-6, with 12 nucleotides matching TRBD1. The CDR3 runs to 19 residues. The germline V gene has CDR1 MDHEN and CDR2 SYDVKM. After removal of 6 bases from V and 4 bases from J, the junction contained 13 bases not matched to a gene. The CDR3 here is CASSYLGTGGGVGANVLTF. CDR3 DNA sequence: TGTGCCAGCAGCTACCTCGGGACAGGGGGCGGTGTGGGGGCCAACGTCCTGACTTTC.

The V call is TRBV11-2, the J call TRBJ1-5; the match to TRBD1 covers 7 bases. Germline V gene lookup returns CDR1 SGHAT and CDR2 FQNNGV. The CDR3 loop spans 15 amino acids. J lost 4 bases, V lost 1 base, and 4 bases had no gene match. CDR3 coding DNA: TGTGCCAGCAGCTTAGCGACAGGGCCTAATCAGCCCCAGCATTTT. This translates into CASSLATGPNQPQHF.

The chain employs TRBV7-2 and TRBJ2-1; no reliable D call. The germline CDR1 and CDR2 sequences are SGHTA and FQGNSA. Trimming took 1 base from V and 1 from J, leaving 8 bases between them. The CDR3 extends over 15 amino acids. The CDR3 coding sequence is TGTGCCAGCAGCTTAGGGGTGGTTTCCTACAATGAGCAGTTCTTC. It encodes CASSLGVVSYNEQFF. The full variable domain, with the rest looked up from reference TRBV7-2 and TRBJ2-1, is GAGVSQSPSNKVTEKGKDVELRCDPISGHTALYWYRQSLGQGLEFLIYFQGNSAPDKSGLPSDRFSAERTGGSVSTLTIQRTQQEDSAVYLCASSLGVVSYNEQFFGPGTRLTVL.

The gene calls are TRBV12-3 or TRBV12-4 and TRBJ1-5, with D unclear. Between the trimmed V and J ends, which lost 5 bases and 9 bases, there was a span of 11 bases. The CDR3 spans 12 residues. The CDR3 region is CASSLGIPPQHF. DNA for the CDR3: TGTGCCAGCAGTCTAGGGATTCCGCCCCAGCATTTT.

The rearrangement joins TRBV18 to TRBJ1-6; possibly TRBD1 for D (6 bases). Trimming left V 6 bases short and J 2 bases short, with 11 bases between. The germline CDR1 and CDR2 sequences are KGHSH and LQKENI. The CDR3 loop spans 15 amino acids. This chain's CDR3 is CASSVRGAYNSPLHF. CDR3 DNA: TGTGCCAGCTCGGTAAGGGGGGCCTATAATTCACCCCTCCACTTT.

With respect to this clone: The junction does not match germline at one end; this may be a read error. The rearrangement joins TRBV4-2 to TRBJ2-2; D possibly corresponds to TRBD2 (6 bases). The CDR3 loop spans 15 amino acids. Germline CDR1 and CDR2: LGHNA and YNFKEQ. The CDR3 loop reads CASSQAGEGHRGAVF. CDR3 bases: TGTGCCAGCAGCCAAGCGGGGGAAGGACACCGGGGAGCTGTTTTT.

The chain joins TRBV16 to TRBJ1-2; 7 nucleotides line up with TRBD1. Germline V gene sequence: CDR1 KGHSY, CDR2 FQNENV. The V and J ends lost 6 bases and 4 bases, in that order; junction bases with no gene match: 8. The CDR3 contains 14 residues. CDR3 loop: CASSKQGFSYGYTF. Here the CDR3 DNA reads TGTGCCAGCAGTAAACAGGGGTTTAGCTATGGCTACACCTTC.

J is TRBJ1-6 and V is TRBV4-2; 7 bases fit TRBD1. The germline CDR1 and CDR2 sequences are LGHNA and YNFKEQ. The J segment lost 5 bases and the V segment lost 3 bases, leaving 4 bases of the junction unmatched. This CDR3 is built from 15 residues. CDR3 nucleotide sequence: TGTGCCAGCAGCCAGGGGACAGCAGATAATTCACCCCTCCACTTT. Its protein product is CASSQGTADNSPLHF.

The chain recombines TRBV19 with TRBJ2-1, with 7 positions matching TRBD2. CDR3 length: 14 residues. V lost 6 bases, J lost 6 bases, and 8 bases stayed unmatched. The germline V gene has CDR1 LNHDA and CDR2 SQIVND (reference sequence). The CDR3 nucleotides read TGTGCCAGTAGCCCGGGAGGCCCCGTCAATGAGCAGTTCTTC. As protein: CASSPGGPVNEQFF. The full variable domain, in which reference TRBV19 and TRBJ2-1 provide the parts outside the CDR3, is DGGITQSPKYLFRKEGQNVTLSCEQNLNHDAMYWYRQDPGQGLRLIYYSQIVNDFQKGDIAEGYSVSREKKESFPLTVTSAQKNPTAFYLCASSPGGPVNEQFFGPGTRLTVL.

In DNA, the CDR3 is TGTGCCAGCAGTTTTATGGACAGGGACGGTGGCTACACCTTC. Its translation: CASSFMDRDGGYTF. The chain carries TRBV6-2 or TRBV6-3 and TRBJ1-2; TRBD1 matches 8 bases. The CDR3 has 14 residues. V was pared by 4 bases and J by 7 bases, with 8 bases of the junction left unmatched. Germline V gene lookup returns CDR1 MNHEY and CDR2 SVGEGT.

The chain has TRBV2 and TRBJ2-3, with D hard to call. With 0 bases removed from V and 5 bases from J, the gap between germline ends came to 9 bases. Germline V gives CDR1 SNHLY, CDR2 FYNNEI. This CDR3 spans 14 amino acids. CDR3 DNA sequence: TGTGCCAGCAGTGAAGCGCTTCCGGGAGATACGCAGTATTTT. Translated: CASSEALPGDTQYF.

V gene TRBV5-6 combines with J gene TRBJ1-1; D remains unclear. The CDR3 is 15 amino acids. V gave up 1 base and J gave up 2 bases, with 12 bases separating them. Germline CDR1 reads SGHDT; CDR2 reads YYEEEE. CDR3: CASSLSRQINTEAFF. DNA of the CDR3: TGTGCCAGCAGCTTGAGCCGACAAATAAACACTGAAGCTTTCTTT.

The V call is TRBV11-3, the J call TRBJ2-2; 13 bases are a match to TRBD2. CDR3 length: 19 residues. V lost 4 bases to trimming and J lost 0 bases; unmatched junction nucleotides: 8. Per germline, CDR1 SGHNT and CDR2 YENEEA. The CDR3 bases are TGTGCCAGCAGCTCCCCGTCGACTAGCGGGGGGACGAACACCGGGGAGCTGTTTTTT. It encodes CASSSPSTSGGTNTGELFF.